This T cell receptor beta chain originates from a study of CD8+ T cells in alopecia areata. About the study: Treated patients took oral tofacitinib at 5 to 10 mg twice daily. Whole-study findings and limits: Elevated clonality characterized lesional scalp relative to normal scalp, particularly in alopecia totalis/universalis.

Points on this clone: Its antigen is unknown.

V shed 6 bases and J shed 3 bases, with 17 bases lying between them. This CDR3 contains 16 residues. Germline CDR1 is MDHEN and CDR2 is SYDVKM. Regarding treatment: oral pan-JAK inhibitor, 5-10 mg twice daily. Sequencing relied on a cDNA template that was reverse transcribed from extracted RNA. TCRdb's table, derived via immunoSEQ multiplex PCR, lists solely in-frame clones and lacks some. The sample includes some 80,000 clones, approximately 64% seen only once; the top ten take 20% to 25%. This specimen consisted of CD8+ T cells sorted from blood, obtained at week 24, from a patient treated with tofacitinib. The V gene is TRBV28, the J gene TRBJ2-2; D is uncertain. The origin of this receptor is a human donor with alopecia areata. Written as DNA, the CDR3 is TGTGCCAGCAGAGGCAGAAGGGCCCCCCACACCGGGGAGCTGTTTTTT. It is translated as CASRGRRAPHTGELFF.